This T cell receptor (beta chain) was documented in a study of sequential checkpoint blockade in melanoma. Across the study: Both treatment sequences were followed by maintenance nivolumab. Approximately 20 patients had tumor biopsies before treatment and at week 13.

Within the sample, this clone is medium-sized. This sample's treatment: randomized to nivolumab then ipilimumab (arm A) or the reverse (arm B). No patient had prior DNA-damaging chemotherapy. Clones were read by immunoSEQ multiplex PCR, and TCRdb kept only the in-frame ones, dropping some. The sample yields 900 to 1,100 clones, under 30% seen once. The V and J ends lost 5 bases and 6 bases, in that order; junction bases with no gene match: 8. CDR1 is MNHGY and CDR2 is SAAAGT in the germline V gene. This CDR3 has 14 amino acids. Here the sequenced sample was tumor tissue (inferred from file names), taken from a patient given nivolumab and ipilimumab in sequence. The rearrangement links TRBV6-8 to TRBJ2-3; 7 positions match TRBD2. This clonotype originated in a human donor with melanoma. CDR3 residues: CASSTNRLADTQYF. The CDR3 DNA reads as TGTGCCAGCAGTACTAACCGACTAGCCGATACGCAGTATTTT.